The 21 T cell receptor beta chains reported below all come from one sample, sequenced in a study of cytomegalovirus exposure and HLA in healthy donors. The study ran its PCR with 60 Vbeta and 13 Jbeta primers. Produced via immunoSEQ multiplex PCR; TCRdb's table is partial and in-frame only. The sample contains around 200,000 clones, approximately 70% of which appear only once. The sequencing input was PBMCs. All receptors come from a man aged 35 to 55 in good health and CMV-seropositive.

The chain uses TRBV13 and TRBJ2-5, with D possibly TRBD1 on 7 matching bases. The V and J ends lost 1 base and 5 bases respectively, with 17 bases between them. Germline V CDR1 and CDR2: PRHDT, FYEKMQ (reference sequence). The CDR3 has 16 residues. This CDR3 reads CASSLEEGGGGETQYF. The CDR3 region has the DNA TGTGCCAGCAGCTTAGAGGAAGGAGGGGGCGGTGAGACCCAGTACTTC.

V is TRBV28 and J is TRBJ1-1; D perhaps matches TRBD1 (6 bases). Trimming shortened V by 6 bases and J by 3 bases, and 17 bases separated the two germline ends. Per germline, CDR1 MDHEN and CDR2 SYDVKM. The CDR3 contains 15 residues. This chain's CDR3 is CASSSQGGAHTEAFF. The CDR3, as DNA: TGTGCCAGCAGCTCTCAAGGGGGGGCACACACTGAAGCTTTCTTT.

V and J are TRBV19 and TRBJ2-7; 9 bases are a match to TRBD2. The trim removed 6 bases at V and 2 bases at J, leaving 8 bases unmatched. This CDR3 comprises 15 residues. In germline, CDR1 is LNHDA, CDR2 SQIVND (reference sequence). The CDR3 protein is CASRTSAGGPYEQYF. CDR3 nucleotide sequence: TGTGCCAGTAGGACTTCAGCGGGGGGCCCCTACGAGCAGTACTTC.

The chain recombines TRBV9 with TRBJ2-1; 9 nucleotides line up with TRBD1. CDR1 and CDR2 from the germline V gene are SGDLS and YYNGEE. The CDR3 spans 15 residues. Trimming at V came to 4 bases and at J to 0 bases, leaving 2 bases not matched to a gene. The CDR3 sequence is CASSLDRGSYNEQFF. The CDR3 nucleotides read TGTGCCAGCAGCTTGGACAGGGGCTCCTACAATGAGCAGTTCTTC.

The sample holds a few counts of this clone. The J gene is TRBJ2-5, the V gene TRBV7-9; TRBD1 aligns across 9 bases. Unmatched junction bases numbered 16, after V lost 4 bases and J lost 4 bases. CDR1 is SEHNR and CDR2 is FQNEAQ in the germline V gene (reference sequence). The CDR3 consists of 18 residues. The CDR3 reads CASSSAHALTGGGETQYF. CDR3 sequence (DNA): TGTGCCAGCAGCTCTGCCCATGCCCTCACAGGGGGCGGAGAGACCCAGTACTTC.

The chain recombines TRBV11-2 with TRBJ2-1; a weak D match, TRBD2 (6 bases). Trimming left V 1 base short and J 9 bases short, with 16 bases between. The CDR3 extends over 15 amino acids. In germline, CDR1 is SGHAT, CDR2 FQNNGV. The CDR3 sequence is CASSLAGVVILEQFF. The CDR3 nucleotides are TGTGCCAGCAGCTTAGCGGGGGTTGTAATCCTTGAGCAGTTCTTC. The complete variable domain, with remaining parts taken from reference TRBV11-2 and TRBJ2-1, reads EAGVAQSPRYKIIEKRQSVAFWCNPISGHATLYWYQQILGQGPKLLIQFQNNGVVDDSQLPKDRFSAERLKGVDSTLKIQPAKLEDSAVYLCASSLAGVVILEQFFGPGTRLTVL.

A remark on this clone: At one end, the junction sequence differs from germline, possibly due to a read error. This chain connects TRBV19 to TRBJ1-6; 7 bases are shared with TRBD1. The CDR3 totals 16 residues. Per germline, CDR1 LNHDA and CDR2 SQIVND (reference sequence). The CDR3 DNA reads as TGTGCCAGTAGGACGACTGGGACAGCCTATAATTCACTCCTCCACTTT. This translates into CASRTTGTAYNSLLHF. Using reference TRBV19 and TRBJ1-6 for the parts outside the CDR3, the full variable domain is DGGITQSPKYLFRKEGQNVTLSCEQNLNHDAMYWYRQDPGQGLRLIYYSQIVNDFQKGDIAEGYSVSREKKESFPLTVTSAQKNPTAFYLCASRTTGTAYNSLLHFGNGTRLTVT.

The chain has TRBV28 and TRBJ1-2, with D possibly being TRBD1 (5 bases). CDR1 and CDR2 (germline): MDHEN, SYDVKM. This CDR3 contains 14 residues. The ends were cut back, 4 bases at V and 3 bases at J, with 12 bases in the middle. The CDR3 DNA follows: TGTGCCAGCAGTTCCCAGGAGGGGCACTATGGCTACACCTTC. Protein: CASSSQEGHYGYTF.

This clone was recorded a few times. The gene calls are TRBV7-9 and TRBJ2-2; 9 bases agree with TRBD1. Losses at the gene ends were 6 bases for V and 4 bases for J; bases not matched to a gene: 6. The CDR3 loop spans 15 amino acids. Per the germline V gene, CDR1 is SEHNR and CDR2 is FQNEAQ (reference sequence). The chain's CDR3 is CASRPGQGGTGELFF. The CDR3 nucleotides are TGTGCCAGCAGACCGGGACAGGGAGGCACCGGGGAGCTGTTTTTT.

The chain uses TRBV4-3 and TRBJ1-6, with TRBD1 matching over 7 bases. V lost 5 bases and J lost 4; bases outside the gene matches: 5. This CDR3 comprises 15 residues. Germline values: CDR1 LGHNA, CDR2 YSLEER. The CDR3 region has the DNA TGCGCCAGCAGCGTAGAACAGGGGTATAATTCACCCCTCCACTTT. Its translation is CASSVEQGYNSPLHF.

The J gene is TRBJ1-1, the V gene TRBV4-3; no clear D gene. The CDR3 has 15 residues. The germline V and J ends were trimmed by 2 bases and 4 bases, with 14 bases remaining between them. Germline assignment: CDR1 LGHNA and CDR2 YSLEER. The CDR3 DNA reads TGCGCCAGCAGCCAACCCCAGGCCCAGTTCACTGAAGCTTTCTTT. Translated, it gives CASSQPQAQFTEAFF.

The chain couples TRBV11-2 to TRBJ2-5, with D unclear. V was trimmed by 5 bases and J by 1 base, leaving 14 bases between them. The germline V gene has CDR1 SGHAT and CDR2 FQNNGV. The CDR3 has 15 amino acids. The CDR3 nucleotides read TGTGCCAGCAGCCGTCATTGGGCAGCCCAAGAGACCCAGTACTTC. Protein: CASSRHWAAQETQYF.

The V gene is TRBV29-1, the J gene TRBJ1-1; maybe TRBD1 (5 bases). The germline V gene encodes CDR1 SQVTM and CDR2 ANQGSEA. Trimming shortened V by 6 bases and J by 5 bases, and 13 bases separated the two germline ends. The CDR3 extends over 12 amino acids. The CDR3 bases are TGCAGCGTCTCGACGGAGGGGACTGAAGCTTTCTTT. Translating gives CSVSTEGTEAFF.

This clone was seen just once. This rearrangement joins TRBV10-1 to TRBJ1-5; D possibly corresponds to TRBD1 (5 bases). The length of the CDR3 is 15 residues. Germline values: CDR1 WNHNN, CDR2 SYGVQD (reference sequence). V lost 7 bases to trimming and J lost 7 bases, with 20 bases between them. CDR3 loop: CASTPCYRSSQPQHF. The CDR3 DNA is TGCGCCAGCACTCCTTGCTACAGGTCCTCGCAGCCCCAGCATTTT.

The chain's CDR3 is CASSVPGLTDTQYF. As DNA, the CDR3 is TGTGCCAGTAGTGTTCCGGGACTCACAGATACGCAGTATTTT. The chain couples TRBV19 to TRBJ2-3; TRBD2 is a possible D gene (6 bases). Trimming took 5 bases from V and 2 from J, leaving 11 bases between them. Germline V lookup: CDR1 LNHDA, CDR2 SQIVND (reference sequence). This CDR3 comprises 14 residues.

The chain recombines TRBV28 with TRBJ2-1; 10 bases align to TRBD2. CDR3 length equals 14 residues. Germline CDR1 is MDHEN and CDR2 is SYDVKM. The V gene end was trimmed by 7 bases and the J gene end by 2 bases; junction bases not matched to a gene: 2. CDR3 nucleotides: TGTGCCAGCATACTAGCGGGGACCTACAATGAGCAGTTCTTC. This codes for CASILAGTYNEQFF. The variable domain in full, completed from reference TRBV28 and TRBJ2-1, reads DVKVTQSSRYLVKRTGEKVFLECVQDMDHENMFWYRQDPGLGLRLIYFSYDVKMKEKGDIPEGYSVSREKKERFSLILESASTNQTSMYLCASILAGTYNEQFFGPGTRLTVL.

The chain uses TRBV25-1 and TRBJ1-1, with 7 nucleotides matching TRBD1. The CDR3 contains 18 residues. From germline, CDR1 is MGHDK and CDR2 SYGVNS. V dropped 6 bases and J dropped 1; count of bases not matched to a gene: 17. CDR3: CASSSHSLGQDPNTEAFF. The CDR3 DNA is TGTGCCAGCAGCTCCCATTCTCTCGGACAGGATCCGAACACTGAAGCTTTCTTT.

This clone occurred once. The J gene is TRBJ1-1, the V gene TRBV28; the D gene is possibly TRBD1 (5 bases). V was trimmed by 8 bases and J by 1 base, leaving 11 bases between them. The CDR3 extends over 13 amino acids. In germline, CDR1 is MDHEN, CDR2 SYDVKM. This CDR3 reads CASPGHGNTEAFF. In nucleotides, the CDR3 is TGTGCCAGCCCCGGACACGGGAACACTGAAGCTTTCTTT.

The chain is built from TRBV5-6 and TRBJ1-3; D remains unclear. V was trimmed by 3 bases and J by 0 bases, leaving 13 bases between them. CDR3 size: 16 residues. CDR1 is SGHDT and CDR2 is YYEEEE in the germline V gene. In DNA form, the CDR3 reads TGTGCCAGCAGCTGGGGAGGAACCGACTCTGGAAACACCATATATTTT. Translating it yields CASSWGGTDSGNTIYF. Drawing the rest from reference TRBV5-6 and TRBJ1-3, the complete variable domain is DAGVTQSPTHLIKTRGQQVTLRCSPKSGHDTVSWYQQALGQGPQFIFQYYEEEERQRGNFPDRFSGHQFPNYSSELNVNALLLGDSALYLCASSWGGTDSGNTIYFGEGSWLTVV.

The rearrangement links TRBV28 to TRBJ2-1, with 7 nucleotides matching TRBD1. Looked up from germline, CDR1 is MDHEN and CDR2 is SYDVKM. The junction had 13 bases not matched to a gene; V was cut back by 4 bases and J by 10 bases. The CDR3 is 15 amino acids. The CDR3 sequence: CASSSPPEGAREQFF. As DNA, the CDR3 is TGTGCCAGCAGTTCCCCTCCCGAGGGGGCTCGAGAGCAGTTCTTC.

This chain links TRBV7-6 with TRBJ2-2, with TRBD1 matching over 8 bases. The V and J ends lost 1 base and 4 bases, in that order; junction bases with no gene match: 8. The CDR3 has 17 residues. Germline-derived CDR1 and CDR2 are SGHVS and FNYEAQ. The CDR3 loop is CASSLDGGQGSTGELFF. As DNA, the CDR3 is TGTGCCAGCAGCTTAGACGGAGGACAGGGTAGCACCGGGGAGCTGTTTTTT.